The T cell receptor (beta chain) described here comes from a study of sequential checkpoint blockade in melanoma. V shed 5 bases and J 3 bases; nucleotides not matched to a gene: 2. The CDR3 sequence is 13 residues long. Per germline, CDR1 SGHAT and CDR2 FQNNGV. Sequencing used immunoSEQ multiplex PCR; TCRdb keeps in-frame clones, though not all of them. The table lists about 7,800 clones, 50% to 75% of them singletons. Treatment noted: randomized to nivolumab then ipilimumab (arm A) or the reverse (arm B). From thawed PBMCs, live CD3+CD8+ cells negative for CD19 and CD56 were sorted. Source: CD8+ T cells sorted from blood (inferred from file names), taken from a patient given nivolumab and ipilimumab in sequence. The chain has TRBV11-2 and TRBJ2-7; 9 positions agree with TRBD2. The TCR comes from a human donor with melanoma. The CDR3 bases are TGTGCCAGCAGCACGACTAGCGGCTACGAGCAGTACTTC. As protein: CASSTTSGYEQYF.